Below, 10 T cell receptor beta chains from the same sample are listed, as sequenced in a study of shared clonotypes between healthy human individuals. The assay was immunoSEQ multiplex PCR, and TCRdb's table has in-frame clones only and misses some. Of about 2.2 million clones in the sample, roughly 91% were seen once. Positive CCR7 selection of CD45RO-negative cells yielded the naive CD8 cells, and terminally differentiated effector memory CD45RA+ cells were excluded. The source material was naive CD8+ T cells from PBMCs. The receptors shown here come from a man between 18 and 35 years old in good health. Some clones in this sample may be carry-over from other donors' samples.

This chain uses TRBV27 with TRBJ1-5; D is unclear. The length of the CDR3 is 15 residues. The germline V gene encodes CDR1 MNHEY and CDR2 SMNVEV (reference sequence). Trimming removed 5 bases from V and 7 bases from J, with 18 bases in between. The CDR3 sequence: CASSVYSGRGQPQHF. The CDR3 DNA reads TGTGCCAGCAGTGTTTACAGCGGGCGAGGGCAGCCCCAGCATTTT.

This clone was seen a single time. This chain uses TRBV2 with TRBJ1-1; 8 bases are shared with TRBD1. Germline CDR1 SNHLY, CDR2 FYNNEI. The J segment lost 7 bases and the V segment lost 6 bases, leaving 10 bases of the junction unmatched. This CDR3 has 14 residues. CDR3 sequence: CASSVTGEAFEAFF. In nucleotides, the CDR3 is TGTGCCAGCAGCGTGACAGGGGAAGCTTTTGAAGCTTTCTTT.

The chain joins TRBV7-9 to TRBJ2-7; TRBD2 aligns across 8 bases. The germline V gene has CDR1 SEHNR and CDR2 FQNEAQ (reference sequence). V lost 5 bases and J lost 5; bases outside the gene matches: 8. The CDR3 spans 14 residues. The CDR3, as DNA: TGTGCCAGCAGCGCCGGGACTAGATCTCACGAGCAGTACTTC. Translation: CASSAGTRSHEQYF.

Comment on this clone: The same CDR3 can be traced to other DNA sequences in this sample. The genes are TRBV27 and TRBJ2-7; 8 bases match TRBD1. CDR1 MNHEY and CDR2 SMNVEV come from the germline V gene (reference sequence). The CDR3 has 14 residues. V lost 5 bases and J lost 0; bases outside the gene matches: 3. The CDR3 DNA reads TGTGCCAGCAGTCTCGGGACAGGCTCCTACGAGCAGTACTTC. Its protein product is CASSLGTGSYEQYF.

The gene calls are TRBV25-1 and TRBJ2-3; D is possibly TRBD1 or TRBD2 (5 bases each). The V gene lost 6 bases and the J gene lost 0 bases, with 19 bases spanning the gap. The V gene's germline CDR1 is MGHDK and CDR2 SYGVNS. This CDR3 region has 17 residues. DNA of the CDR3: TGTGCCAGCAGGGCCAGAACCGGGGACCCTAGCACAGATACGCAGTATTTT. Translated, it gives CASRARTGDPSTDTQYF. Full variable domain (outside the CDR3, taken from reference TRBV25-1 and TRBJ2-3): EADIYQTPRYLVIGTGKKITLECSQTMGHDKMYWYQQDPGMELHLIHYSYGVNSTEKGDLSSESTVSRIRTEHFPLTLESARPSHTSQYLCASRARTGDPSTDTQYFGPGTRLTVL.

The rearrangement links TRBV7-3 to TRBJ1-1; 9 bases line up with TRBD1. The germline V gene encodes CDR1 SGHTA and CDR2 FQGTGA. This CDR3 region has 16 residues. With V trimmed by 5 bases and J by 4 bases, 11 bases remained unmatched. The CDR3 DNA follows: TGTGCCAGCAGCCCTAAGGGGACAGGGCGGGGCACTGAAGCTTTCTTT. Protein: CASSPKGTGRGTEAFF.

The rearrangement uses TRBV28 and TRBJ1-5; D is perhaps TRBD1 (5 bases). The CDR3 runs to 15 residues. Germline CDR1 MDHEN, CDR2 SYDVKM. V was clipped by 2 bases and J by 5 bases, with 13 bases between them. The CDR3 spells CASSLLLQGDQPQHF. The CDR3 region has the DNA TGTGCCAGCAGTTTACTCCTGCAGGGCGATCAGCCCCAGCATTTT.

This chain connects TRBV2 to TRBJ2-3, with D possibly TRBD2 on 5 matching bases. Germline V gene data show CDR1 as SNHLY and CDR2 as FYNNEI. Trimming took 4 bases from V and 0 from J, leaving 14 bases between them. The CDR3 length is 16 residues. CDR3: CASSVGPGTSTDTQYF. DNA of the CDR3: TGTGCCAGCAGTGTTGGGCCGGGAACTAGCACAGATACGCAGTATTTT.

The chain recombines TRBV7-8 with TRBJ1-3; 10 bases agree with TRBD1. The CDR3 consists of 16 residues. Trimming removed 7 bases from V and 4 bases from J; junction bases left unmatched: 10. Germline V gives CDR1 SGHVS, CDR2 FQNEAQ. In DNA, the CDR3 is TGTGCCAGCACCCTCCTGGACAGGGGGTACGGAAACACCATATATTTT. This encodes CASTLLDRGYGNTIYF.

About this clone itself: The same CDR3 can be traced to other DNA sequences in this sample. The gene calls are TRBV9 and TRBJ2-7, with TRBD1 matching over 7 bases. The V and J ends lost 0 bases and 2 bases, in that order; junction bases with no gene match: 5. Germline CDR1 is SGDLS and CDR2 is YYNGEE. This CDR3 is 15 amino acids long. CDR3 bases: TGTGCCAGCAGCGTAGACGGGACAGTTACCTACGAGCAGTACTTC. It specifies CASSVDGTVTYEQYF.